These 20 T cell receptor beta chains share one sample of origin, sequenced in a study of blood T cell repertoires in COVID-19. TCRdb's copy holds only in-frame clones and misses some; the assay was immunoSEQ multiplex PCR. Among hundreds of thousands of clones listed, almost 90% were seen once. The source material was PBMCs or T cells enriched from blood (not recorded which). The receptor set was obtained from a woman aged 18-29 years with acute COVID-19.

J is TRBJ2-3 and V is TRBV15; D ambiguous. From germline, CDR1 is LNHNV and CDR2 YYDKDF (reference sequence). This CDR3 contains 16 residues. Trimming took 4 bases from V and 2 from J, leaving 16 bases between them. The CDR3 sequence: CATSNRIKENTDTQYF. In DNA, the CDR3 is TGTGCCACCAGCAACCGAATAAAGGAGAACACAGATACGCAGTATTTT. Using reference TRBV15 and TRBJ2-3 for the parts outside the CDR3, the full variable domain is DAMVIQNPRYQVTQFGKPVTLSCSQTLNHNVMYWYQQKSSQAPKLLFHYYDKDFNNEADTPDNFQSRRPNTSFCFLDIRSPGLGDTAMYLCATSNRIKENTDTQYFGPGTRLTVL.

The rearrangement uses TRBV12-3 or TRBV12-4 and TRBJ1-1; the D is unclear. This CDR3 has 12 residues. V lost 8 bases, J lost 1 base, and 8 bases lay in between. The CDR3: CASGPSNTEAFF. The CDR3 DNA follows: TGTGCCAGCGGCCCCTCGAACACTGAAGCTTTCTTT.

This clone was observed once. The chain recombines TRBV18 with TRBJ1-1; TRBD1 agrees at 7 bases. The length of the CDR3 is 16 residues. V trimming: 3 bases; J trimming: 3 bases; junction bases outside the gene matches: 10. Germline V gene data show CDR1 as KGHSH and CDR2 as LQKENI. The CDR3 loop is CASSPGQGEGYTEAFF. As DNA, the CDR3 is TGTGCCAGCTCACCTGGCCAGGGGGAAGGCTACACTGAAGCTTTCTTT.

The genes are TRBV12-3 or TRBV12-4 and TRBJ2-7; TRBD2 matches 9 bases. CDR3 length: 13 residues. The V gene end was trimmed by 7 bases and the J gene end by 3 bases; junction bases not matched to a gene: 4. CDR3 DNA: TGTGCCAGCAAGTTAGCGGGAGACTACGAGCAGTACTTC. Protein sequence: CASKLAGDYEQYF.

This sequence joins TRBV5-6 and TRBJ1-6; 9 bases map to TRBD1. The CDR3 totals 17 residues. The V gene end was trimmed by 2 bases and the J gene end by 4 bases; junction bases not matched to a gene: 7. Germline values: CDR1 SGHDT, CDR2 YYEEEE. The CDR3 nucleotides read TGTGCCAGCAGCTTATACACCGGGACAGGGTATAATTCACCCCTCCACTTT. It yields the protein CASSLYTGTGYNSPLHF.

This chain joins TRBV19 and TRBJ2-3; 11 positions match TRBD2. This CDR3 contains 14 residues. Germline V lookup: CDR1 LNHDA, CDR2 SQIVND (reference sequence). The junction had 3 bases not matched to a gene; V was cut back by 6 bases and J by 4 bases. DNA for the CDR3: TGTGCCAGTAGACTTAGCGGGAGGGCAGATACGCAGTATTTT. It specifies CASRLSGRADTQYF.

The V gene is TRBV7-9, the J gene TRBJ1-1; D perhaps matches TRBD1 (5 bases). The CDR3 runs 17 residues. Trimming removed 1 base at V and 0 bases at J, with 15 bases between. Germline V gives CDR1 SEHNR, CDR2 FQNEAQ (reference sequence). The CDR3 DNA reads as TGTGCCAGCAGCTTAGGGGCTGTGGCAGGGCTGAACACTGAAGCTTTCTTT. Translation: CASSLGAVAGLNTEAFF.

This clone is a singleton in its sample. The chain employs TRBV19 and TRBJ1-5; TRBD1 agrees at 10 bases. V lost 6 bases and J lost 2; bases outside the gene matches: 4. The CDR3 is 15 amino acids. Germline CDR1 and CDR2: LNHDA and SQIVND (reference sequence). In DNA form, the CDR3 reads TGTGCCAGTAGCAAGGACAGGGGGGGCAATCAGCCCCAGCATTTT. Translation: CASSKDRGGNQPQHF.

The chain links TRBV19 to TRBJ1-5; 7 bases are a match to TRBD1. The junction had 5 bases not matched to a gene; V was cut back by 5 bases and J by 4 bases. CDR1 LNHDA and CDR2 SQIVND come from the germline V gene (reference sequence). The CDR3 extends over 14 amino acids. The CDR3 spells CASSLGTANQPQHF. The DNA of the CDR3 is TGTGCCAGTAGTTTAGGGACAGCTAATCAGCCCCAGCATTTT.

V is TRBV28 and J is TRBJ1-2; 10 bases match TRBD1. CDR1 and CDR2 from the germline V gene are MDHEN and SYDVKM. The CDR3 contains 17 residues. Losses at the gene ends were 0 bases for V and 7 bases for J; bases not matched to a gene: 11. The CDR3 DNA reads as TGTGCCAGCAGTTTATGGAATGACAGGGGGCGGGTTGGTGGCTACACCTTC. Translating gives CASSLWNDRGRVGGYTF.

The genes are TRBV3-1 (or the pseudogene TRBV3-2) and TRBJ2-7; 11 bases line up with TRBD2. Germline trimming cut 6 bases from V and 4 bases from J; bases unmatched to any gene: 5. The CDR3 runs to 14 residues. In germline, CDR1 is LGHDT, CDR2 YNNKEL (reference sequence). The CDR3 coding sequence is TGTGCCAGCAGGCTTACTAGCGGGAGTTACGAGCAGTACTTC. It is translated as CASRLTSGSYEQYF.

The J gene is TRBJ1-2, the V gene TRBV4-1; D is undetermined. V dropped 4 bases and J dropped 5 bases, with 20 bases sitting between them. The CDR3 totals 16 residues. Germline V gene lookup returns CDR1 MGHRA and CDR2 YSYEKL. The DNA of the CDR3 is TGCGCCAGCAGCCCAAGCTCGGCTGGAGGTTGGTATGGCTACACCTTC. It translates to CASSPSSAGGWYGYTF.

The chain uses TRBV28 and TRBJ1-2; the D gene is possibly TRBD1 (6 bases). The germline V gene encodes CDR1 MDHEN and CDR2 SYDVKM. The CDR3 extends over 13 amino acids. Trimming pared 1 base from V and 5 bases from J, leaving 8 bases between. DNA for the CDR3: TGTGCCAGCAGTTTATTGGGGGCGTATGGCTACACCTTC. Its protein is CASSLLGAYGYTF.

The rearrangement uses TRBV4-3 and TRBJ2-7; D unresolved. CDR3 size: 15 residues. Germline CDR1 reads LGHNA; CDR2 reads YSLEER. V shed 4 bases and J shed 4 bases, with 17 bases lying between them. CDR3 DNA sequence: TGCGCCAGCAGCCCAACAGACACCGTCAGGTACGAGCAGTACTTC. It yields the protein CASSPTDTVRYEQYF.

The V call is TRBV20-1, the J call TRBJ1-2; D gene uncertain. The germline gives CDR1 DFQATT, CDR2 SNEGSKA (reference sequence). The CDR3 has 10 amino acids. Trimming removed 6 bases from V and 5 bases from J, with 7 bases in between. The CDR3: CSAAGYGYTF. The CDR3 DNA sequence: TGCAGTGCCGCGGGTTATGGCTACACCTTC.

With respect to this clone: Within the sample, other DNA sequences also encode this same CDR3. V gene TRBV6-6 combines with J gene TRBJ2-7; TRBD1 might be the D (5 bases). Germline V gene sequence: CDR1 MNHNY, CDR2 SVGAGI (reference sequence). This CDR3 comprises 13 residues. The V gene lost 2 bases and the J gene lost 3 bases, with 8 bases spanning the gap. CDR3 amino acids: CASSYRDSYEQYF. Here the CDR3 DNA reads TGTGCCAGCAGTTACCGTGACAGCTACGAGCAGTACTTC.

The V call is TRBV20-1, the J call TRBJ1-1, with no clear D. The CDR3 spans 11 residues. The V and J ends lost 4 bases and 0 bases respectively, with 3 bases between them. In germline, CDR1 is DFQATT, CDR2 SNEGSKA (reference sequence). The CDR3 region is CSANMNTEAFF. The CDR3 DNA follows: TGCAGTGCTAACATGAACACTGAAGCTTTCTTT.

Regarding this clone: This same CDR3 is encoded by further DNA sequences in the sample. The chain employs TRBV3-1 (or the pseudogene TRBV3-2) and TRBJ1-5; perhaps TRBD1 as D (5 bases). In germline, CDR1 is LGHDT, CDR2 YNNKEL (reference sequence). This CDR3 is built from 13 residues. V shed 3 bases and J shed 4 bases, with 7 bases lying between them. The CDR3 region is CASSQGGNQPQHF. In nucleotides, the CDR3 is TGTGCCAGCAGCCAGGGGGGGAATCAGCCCCAGCATTTT.

The J gene is TRBJ2-5, the V gene TRBV5-6, with D tentatively TRBD2 (7 bases). V lost 0 bases to trimming and J lost 7 bases, with 13 bases between them. Germline values: CDR1 SGHDT, CDR2 YYEEEE. CDR3 length: 14 amino acids. The CDR3 here is CASSLEGGRGTQYF. As DNA, the CDR3 is TGTGCCAGCAGCTTGGAGGGGGGGCGCGGGACCCAGTACTTC. Supplemented by reference TRBV5-6 and TRBJ2-5, the full variable domain reads DAGVTQSPTHLIKTRGQQVTLRCSPKSGHDTVSWYQQALGQGPQFIFQYYEEEERQRGNFPDRFSGHQFPNYSSELNVNALLLGDSALYLCASSLEGGRGTQYFGPGTRLLVL.

The V call is TRBV4-2, the J call TRBJ2-7, with D possibly matching TRBD1 (6 bases). V shed 0 bases and J shed 2 bases, with 8 bases lying between them. Germline V gives CDR1 LGHNA, CDR2 YNFKEQ. The CDR3 runs 14 residues. The CDR3 region is CASSQDRQAYEQYF. The CDR3 DNA sequence: TGTGCCAGCAGCCAAGACCGACAGGCCTACGAGCAGTACTTC.